A single sample is the source of the 30 T cell receptor beta chains below, sequenced in a study of shared clonotypes between healthy human individuals. Generated by immunoSEQ multiplex PCR, the TCRdb table keeps only in-frame clones and is missing some. Of under 350,000 clones listed, roughly 84% are singletons. The sample was memory CD8+ T cells sorted from blood. Subset meaning: CD45RO+ cells pooled with CCR7-negative TemRA cells. These receptor sequences come from a man aged 18 to 35 in good health.

The CDR3 DNA is TGTGCCAGCTCACCAGGGCAGGCGGGGAGCTACACCTTC. Encoded protein: CASSPGQAGSYTF. V gene TRBV18 combines with J gene TRBJ1-2; D ambiguous. CDR3 length: 13 amino acids. Trimming took 2 bases from V and 9 from J, leaving 13 bases between them. Germline V gene sequence: CDR1 KGHSH, CDR2 LQKENI.

A single count supports this clone. The chain joins TRBV4-1 to TRBJ1-5; weak D call: TRBD1 (6 bases). CDR1 is MGHRA and CDR2 is YSYEKL in the germline V gene. The CDR3 is made up of 15 amino acids. The V end was cut by 4 bases, the J end by 5 bases, with 15 bases between. CDR3 DNA sequence: TGCGCCAGCAGCCCCCAGGCAGGGGCAGATCAGCCCCAGCATTTT. This codes for CASSPQAGADQPQHF.

The CDR3 loop reads CAISDPRTGPDQPQHF. DNA of the CDR3: TGTGCCATCAGTGACCCTCGTACAGGTCCTGATCAGCCCCAGCATTTT. The chain joins TRBV10-3 to TRBJ1-5; D possibly corresponds to TRBD1 (5 bases). Germline-derived CDR1 and CDR2 are ENHRY and SYGVKD. This CDR3 has 16 residues. Trimming removed 3 bases at V and 5 bases at J, with 17 bases between.

The chain employs TRBV6-5 and TRBJ2-7; 7 nucleotides align to TRBD2. J was trimmed by 2 bases and V by 6 bases; bases with no gene match: 10. There are 15 residues in the CDR3. From germline, CDR1 is MNHEY and CDR2 SVGAGI. The CDR3 nucleotides read TGTGCCAGCAGCCCCCTAGCGGTGCCCCCCTACGAGCAGTACTTC. Translating it yields CASSPLAVPPYEQYF.

This rearrangement joins TRBV5-1 to TRBJ1-5; 8 bases agree with TRBD1. This CDR3 is 16 amino acids long. V dropped 3 bases and J dropped 6; count of bases not matched to a gene: 11. The germline gives CDR1 SGHRS, CDR2 YFSETQ. The CDR3 here is CASSYRTGFLFQPQHF. The CDR3 DNA reads TGCGCCAGCAGCTACCGGACAGGGTTTTTATTTCAGCCCCAGCATTTT.

On this clone itself: A single base separates this from a much larger clone, so it may be a read error. The CDR3 coding sequence is TGCGCCGGCAGCCAAGTAGTCCAAAGCTCCTACAATGAGCAGTTCTTC. Translation: CAGSQVVQSSYNEQFF. V and J are TRBV4-1 and TRBJ2-1; no reliable D call. The CDR3 runs 16 residues. CDR1 MGHRA and CDR2 YSYEKL come from the germline V gene.

The chain combines TRBV27 with TRBJ2-5; the D gene is possibly TRBD2 (6 bases). CDR3 length: 14 amino acids. Between the trimmed V and J ends, which lost 4 bases and 5 bases, there was a span of 14 bases. Germline CDR1 MNHEY, CDR2 SMNVEV (reference sequence). CDR3 amino acids: CASSSRRGLETQYF. For the CDR3, the DNA is TGTGCCAGCAGTTCCCGGCGGGGCCTTGAGACCCAGTACTTC.

This chain connects TRBV5-1 to TRBJ2-1; D not resolved. The CDR3 spans 12 residues. The V and J ends lost 3 bases and 8 bases respectively, with 9 bases between them. In germline, CDR1 is SGHRS, CDR2 YFSETQ. CDR3 DNA sequence: TGCGCCAGCAGCTACGGCGGAGATGAGCAGTTCTTC. It yields the protein CASSYGGDEQFF.

Comment on this clone: This could be a read error, since a much larger clone is one nucleotide away. The rearrangement uses TRBV6-5 and TRBJ1-2; D may be TRBD1 (6 bases). Germline lookup yields CDR1 MNHEY and CDR2 SVGAGI. This CDR3 is 13 amino acids long. The V and J ends lost 2 bases and 3 bases respectively, with 7 bases between them. The CDR3 DNA reads TGTGCCAGCAGTTACGGACAGTACTATGGCTACACCTTC. Residues: CASSYGQYYGYTF.

This clone was observed once. This chain uses TRBV2 with TRBJ2-1; perhaps TRBD2 as D (6 bases). The CDR3 is made up of 14 amino acids. V lost 8 bases, J lost 2 bases, and 13 bases lay in between. The germline V gene encodes CDR1 SNHLY and CDR2 FYNNEI. The CDR3: CASGGAVTYNEQFF. The CDR3, as DNA: TGTGCCAGCGGCGGGGCTGTTACCTACAATGAGCAGTTCTTC.

The V and J genes are TRBV27 and TRBJ2-7; 9 positions match TRBD1. The V and J ends lost 4 bases and 5 bases, in that order; junction bases with no gene match: 6. This CDR3 is built from 14 residues. Germline V gene lookup returns CDR1 MNHEY and CDR2 SMNVEV (reference sequence). The CDR3 is CASSWGTGWDEQYF. CDR3 sequence (DNA): TGTGCCAGCAGTTGGGGGACAGGGTGGGACGAGCAGTACTTC.

The V and J genes are TRBV19 and TRBJ2-1, with 7 bases identical to TRBD2. Germline CDR1 and CDR2: LNHDA and SQIVND (reference sequence). Trimming removed 6 bases from V and 7 bases from J; junction bases left unmatched: 6. The CDR3 is made up of 13 amino acids. The CDR3 loop is CASSLGGWNEQFF. CDR3 DNA: TGTGCCAGTAGCCTCGGGGGGTGGAATGAGCAGTTCTTC.

V is TRBV13 and J is TRBJ2-7; unclear D gene. Trimming pared 2 bases from V and 0 bases from J, leaving 2 bases between. Germline V gene data show CDR1 as PRHDT and CDR2 as FYEKMQ (reference sequence). The CDR3 has 12 amino acids. CDR3 loop: CASSLLSYEQYF. The CDR3 nucleotides read TGTGCCAGCAGCTTACTCTCCTACGAGCAGTACTTC.

This clone turned up a few times. The chain joins TRBV6-5 to TRBJ2-3; no reliable D call. The V gene's germline CDR1 is MNHEY and CDR2 SVGAGI. CDR3 length equals 15 residues. The V gene lost 6 bases and the J gene lost 1 base, with 14 bases spanning the gap. CDR3 in DNA: TGTGCCAGCAGCCCAGCTTTGTGGGGCACAGATACGCAGTATTTT. This encodes CASSPALWGTDTQYF.

The J gene is TRBJ2-7, the V gene TRBV5-1, with D tentatively TRBD1 or TRBD2 (6 bases each). The CDR3 length is 14 residues. V gave up 4 bases and J gave up 5 bases, with 16 bases separating them. Per germline, CDR1 SGHRS and CDR2 YFSETQ. The CDR3: CASSRISGADEQYF. The CDR3 coding sequence is TGCGCCAGCAGCAGGATCTCGGGGGCGGACGAGCAGTACTTC.

This chain connects TRBV6-1 to TRBJ2-7, with D tentatively TRBD1 (6 bases). The CDR3 consists of 13 residues. Trimming left V 6 bases short and J 3 bases short, with 12 bases between. CDR1 is MNHNS and CDR2 is SASEGT in the germline V gene. CDR3 protein: CASRGTTSYEQYF. The DNA for the CDR3 is TGTGCCAGCAGAGGGACAACCAGCTACGAGCAGTACTTC.

This chain uses TRBV7-3 with TRBJ2-1; 7 positions agree with TRBD2. This CDR3 region has 15 residues. CDR1 SGHTA and CDR2 FQGTGA come from the germline V gene. J gave up 5 bases and V 2 bases, and 6 bases lay outside the gene matches. The CDR3 region has the DNA TGTGCCAGCAGCTTATCTAGCGGAAAAAACAATGAGCAGTTCTTC. Its translation is CASSLSSGKNNEQFF.

V usage is TRBV6-5 and J usage is TRBJ1-5, with D possibly being TRBD1 (6 bases). CDR1 MNHEY and CDR2 SVGAGI come from the germline V gene. The CDR3 totals 14 residues. V lost 4 bases to trimming and J lost 5 bases, with 12 bases between them. In nucleotides, the CDR3 is TGTGCCAGCAGTTGGACAGCAGTCTATCAGCCCCAGCATTTT. Amino acids: CASSWTAVYQPQHF.

This clone was counted a single time. The chain is built from TRBV29-1 and TRBJ2-3; possible D gene TRBD1, 5 bases. The CDR3 is 14 amino acids. V lost 6 bases, J lost 2 bases, and 15 bases lay in between. Per the germline V gene, CDR1 is SQVTM and CDR2 is ANQGSEA. The DNA for the CDR3 is TGCAGCGTCGCTCAGGGTTCAGACACAGATACGCAGTATTTT. Its protein product is CSVAQGSDTDTQYF.

The chain employs TRBV2 and TRBJ2-1, with D perhaps matching TRBD1 (6 bases). This CDR3 spans 13 amino acids. Germline CDR1 reads SNHLY; CDR2 reads FYNNEI. V was shortened by 3 bases and J by 7 bases, with 10 bases between the two germline ends. The CDR3: CASSDSRGNEQFF. CDR3 DNA: TGTGCCAGCAGTGACTCCAGGGGAAATGAGCAGTTCTTC.

This clone has only one observation. The genes are TRBV11-2 and TRBJ2-7, with TRBD1 as a possible D gene (6 bases). Trimming took 0 bases from V and 3 from J, leaving 12 bases between them. Germline V CDR1 and CDR2: SGHAT, FQNNGV. The CDR3 consists of 15 residues. The CDR3 loop reads CASSLEEQGYYEQYF. The CDR3, as DNA: TGTGCCAGCAGCTTAGAGGAACAGGGATACTACGAGCAGTACTTC.

This sequence joins TRBV11-2 and TRBJ2-7; D may be TRBD2 (5 bases). The CDR3 is made up of 13 amino acids. Trimming pared 5 bases from V and 6 bases from J, leaving 14 bases between. CDR1 and CDR2 (germline): SGHAT, FQNNGV. The CDR3 nucleotides read TGTGCCAGCAGCCCGTACGGAGGAAGCGAGCAGTACTTC. Translation: CASSPYGGSEQYF. Variable domain in full (rest from reference TRBV11-2 and TRBJ2-7): EAGVAQSPRYKIIEKRQSVAFWCNPISGHATLYWYQQILGQGPKLLIQFQNNGVVDDSQLPKDRFSAERLKGVDSTLKIQPAKLEDSAVYLCASSPYGGSEQYFGPGTRLTVT.

The rearrangement links TRBV5-4 to TRBJ2-7; perhaps D is TRBD1 or TRBD2 (5 bases each). Germline-derived CDR1 and CDR2 are SGHNT and YYREEE (reference sequence). This CDR3 is built from 15 residues. V was trimmed by 1 base and J by 2 bases, leaving 13 bases between them. The CDR3 sequence: CASSLRRGPPYEQYF. CDR3 sequence (DNA): TGTGCCAGCAGCTTGCGACGGGGCCCACCCTACGAGCAGTACTTC.

The V call is TRBV29-1, the J call TRBJ2-3; D may correspond to TRBD1 or TRBD2 (5 bases each). Trimming took off 6 bases at V and 2 bases at J, with 12 bases between the two ends. CDR3 length: 13 residues. The V gene's germline CDR1 is SQVTM and CDR2 ANQGSEA. CDR3 loop: CSVWDGYTDTQYF. DNA of the CDR3: TGCAGCGTATGGGACGGATACACAGATACGCAGTATTTT.

This chain links TRBV9 with TRBJ2-5, with 10 positions matching TRBD2. V lost 0 bases to trimming and J lost 5 bases; unmatched junction nucleotides: 4. CDR3 length: 15 residues. Germline values: CDR1 SGDLS, CDR2 YYNGEE. The CDR3 loop is CASSVGVSGRETQYF. The CDR3 DNA reads as TGTGCCAGCAGCGTAGGGGTTAGCGGGAGGGAGACCCAGTACTTC. The whole variable domain, remainder taken from reference TRBV9 and TRBJ2-5, is DSGVTQTPKHLITATGQRVTLRCSPRSGDLSVYWYQQSLDQGLQFLIQYYNGEERAKGNILERFSAQQFPDLHSELNLSSLELGDSALYFCASSVGVSGRETQYFGPGTRLLVL.

This chain joins TRBV6-5 and TRBJ2-1; D gene unclear. The V and J ends lost 5 bases and 1 base respectively, with 9 bases between them. CDR3 length: 14 amino acids. Germline CDR1 reads MNHEY; CDR2 reads SVGAGI. Written as DNA, the CDR3 is TGTGCCAGCAGTGAAGACTGGTCCTACAATGAGCAGTTCTTC. It translates to CASSEDWSYNEQFF.

This chain uses TRBV28 with TRBJ2-7, with 7 positions matching TRBD2. The CDR3 covers 13 residues. Germline-derived CDR1 and CDR2 are MDHEN and SYDVKM. DNA of the CDR3: TGTGCTGCCCGCGGGGGAACTACCTACGAGCAGTACTTC. Translating it yields CAARGGTTYEQYF.

This chain links TRBV6-1 with TRBJ2-2; D is possibly TRBD1 or TRBD2 (5 bases each). The CDR3 has 14 amino acids. Trimming cost V 6 bases and J 4 bases, with 12 bases left between them. Germline CDR1 is MNHNS and CDR2 is SASEGT. CDR3 sequence (DNA): TGTGCCAGCAGGGGACCATATTTCACCGGGGAGCTGTTTTTT. It specifies CASRGPYFTGELFF.

The chain combines TRBV7-9 with TRBJ1-4; D call uncertain. The V gene lost 1 base and the J gene lost 5 bases, with 17 bases spanning the gap. The germline gives CDR1 SEHNR, CDR2 FQNEAQ (reference sequence). CDR3 length: 17 residues. Here the CDR3 DNA reads TGTGCCAGCAGCTTAGTAGGGCTAGGAGGATTAAATGAAAAACTGTTTTTT. Protein product: CASSLVGLGGLNEKLFF.

V and J are TRBV5-6 and TRBJ2-1; D ambiguous. The CDR3 is 13 amino acids. Between the trimmed V and J ends, which lost 1 base and 6 bases, there was a span of 8 bases. The V gene's germline CDR1 is SGHDT and CDR2 YYEEEE. The CDR3 reads CASSLFRPNEQFF. For the CDR3, the DNA is TGTGCCAGCAGCTTGTTTCGGCCCAATGAGCAGTTCTTC.